The 21 T cell receptor beta chains reported below all come from one sample, sequenced in a study of blood T cell repertoires in COVID-19 (dated by TCRdb to 2020 to 2022). Libraries were prepared through the immunoSEQ multiplex PCR assay. TCRdb took over this immuneACCESS table, retaining in-frame rearrangements with V and J assigned. Such tables are incomplete; in checked studies, under half of the missing clones stem from an unresolved V gene, and the remainder is unexplained. This sample comprises under 150,000 clones, approximately 89% of them detected only once. Together, the top ten hold 25% to 30% of the sample. The source material was peripheral blood. All receptors derive from a human donor in a cohort sampled during active COVID-19.

This chain's CDR3 is CASSSRQDREQYF. The CDR3 nucleotides read TGTGCCAGTAGTTCCCGACAGGACCGCGAGCAGTACTTC. The chain joins TRBV19 to TRBJ2-7, with D possibly matching TRBD1 (6 bases). Germline values: CDR1 LNHDA, CDR2 SQIVND (reference sequence). This CDR3 region has 13 residues. Trimming took 5 bases from V and 6 from J, leaving 14 bases between them.

The rearrangement joins TRBV10-2 to TRBJ1-6; D ambiguous. V was shortened by 6 bases and J by 7 bases, with 10 bases between the two germline ends. CDR3 length equals 13 residues. Germline V CDR1 and CDR2: WSHSY, SAAADI. CDR3 coding DNA: TGCGCCAGCAGGGTACTGGTAAATTCACCCCTCCACTTT. It yields the protein CASRVLVNSPLHF.

The chain uses TRBV19 and TRBJ1-6; the match to TRBD1 covers 9 bases. V lost 7 bases and J lost 4; bases outside the gene matches: 2. Germline lookup yields CDR1 LNHDA and CDR2 SQIVND (reference sequence). CDR3 length: 14 amino acids. The CDR3, as DNA: TGTGCCAGTACCGGGACAGGGTATAATTCACCCCTCCACTTT. Translation: CASTGTGYNSPLHF.

The V and J genes are TRBV30 and TRBJ1-1, with 11 positions matching TRBD1. Germline CDR1 and CDR2: GTSNPN and SVGIG (reference sequence). J was trimmed by 5 bases and V by 5 bases; bases with no gene match: 7. The CDR3 spans 14 residues. The CDR3 sequence: CAWAAWDRGTEAFF. The CDR3, as DNA: TGTGCCTGGGCTGCGTGGGACAGGGGGACTGAAGCTTTCTTT.

The chain joins TRBV4-2 to TRBJ1-1; 7 bases map to TRBD1. Germline V gene sequence: CDR1 LGHNA, CDR2 YNFKEQ. The CDR3 has 15 residues. Trimming took 6 bases from V and 0 from J; bases not matched to a gene: 7. The CDR3 nucleotides are TGTGCCAGCAGGATACAACAGGGGATGAACACTGAAGCTTTCTTT. This codes for CASRIQQGMNTEAFF.

This clone appeared a single time. The chain carries TRBV5-1 and TRBJ2-1; TRBD1 agrees at 7 bases. Germline lookup yields CDR1 SGHRS and CDR2 YFSETQ. The CDR3 length is 14 residues. The ends lost 0 bases at V and 5 bases at J; junction bases unmatched: 2. CDR3 DNA: TGCGCCAGCAGCTTGGGGGGACAGCACAATGAGCAGTTCTTC. This gives the protein CASSLGGQHNEQFF.

This chain joins TRBV2 and TRBJ1-4, with D hard to call. Germline V gene data show CDR1 as SNHLY and CDR2 as FYNNEI. Trimming removed 5 bases at V and 0 bases at J, with 10 bases between. This CDR3 has 15 residues. CDR3 in amino acids: CASSSRGATNEKLFF. DNA of the CDR3: TGTGCCAGCAGTTCCCGAGGAGCAACTAATGAAAAACTGTTTTTT.

This rearrangement joins TRBV6-5 to TRBJ2-1; D call uncertain. Per germline, CDR1 MNHEY and CDR2 SVGAGI. There are 13 residues in the CDR3. The V and J ends lost 2 bases and 9 bases respectively, with 11 bases between them. CDR3 region: CASSYGPAVEQFF. The CDR3 bases are TGTGCCAGCAGTTACGGGCCGGCCGTTGAGCAGTTCTTC.

The chain employs TRBV30 and TRBJ1-3; D not resolved. V gave up 5 bases and J gave up 0 bases, with 11 bases separating them. CDR3 length: 14 amino acids. In germline, CDR1 is GTSNPN, CDR2 SVGIG (reference sequence). The CDR3 region is CAWGKMSSGNTIYF. CDR3 bases: TGTGCCTGGGGAAAGATGAGCTCTGGAAACACCATATATTTT.

The gene calls are TRBV7-3 and TRBJ2-5, with D possibly matching TRBD1 (5 bases). Trimming pared 5 bases from V and 5 bases from J, leaving 15 bases between. Germline-derived CDR1 and CDR2 are SGHTA and FQGTGA. The CDR3 sequence is 14 residues long. The chain's CDR3 is CASSTGPKGETQYF. The CDR3, as DNA: TGTGCCAGCAGCACCGGGCCTAAGGGGGAGACCCAGTACTTC.

The J gene is TRBJ2-1, the V gene TRBV9; TRBD2 agrees at 8 bases. The germline CDR1 and CDR2 sequences are SGDLS and YYNGEE. The CDR3 sequence is 15 residues long. With V trimmed by 0 bases and J by 7 bases, 6 bases remained unmatched. The DNA for the CDR3 is TGTGCCAGCAGCGTAGCGGGGGGGCCTGGTAATGAGCAGTTCTTC. Translated, it gives CASSVAGGPGNEQFF.

With regard to this clone: At one of its ends the junction is not consistent with the germline gene, which may arise from a read error. The chain employs TRBV5-1 and TRBJ2-2, with 8 bases fitting TRBD1. Germline CDR1 SGHRS, CDR2 YFSETQ. The CDR3 runs 14 residues. CDR3 coding DNA: TGCGCCAGCAGTTTGGACAGGGACACCGGGGAGCTGTTTTTT. Its translation: CASSLDRDTGELFF.

The chain carries TRBV5-4 and TRBJ1-6, with a possible D match to TRBD1 (6 bases). This CDR3 region has 17 residues. Trimming took off 0 bases at V and 3 bases at J, with 13 bases between the two ends. Germline-derived CDR1 and CDR2 are SGHNT and YYREEE (reference sequence). The CDR3 protein is CASSLALDSFYNSPLHF. In DNA form, the CDR3 reads TGTGCCAGCAGCTTGGCCTTGGACAGCTTCTATAATTCACCCCTCCACTTT.

This chain connects TRBV21-1 to TRBJ2-2; TRBD2 is the table's D call, not checked against the DNA. TRBV21-1 is described as a pseudogene. CDR3 length equals 15 residues. The CDR3 here is CASSKRDSNTGELFF. The CDR3 coding sequence is TGTGCCAGCAGCAAACGCGACTCGAACACCGGGGAGCTGTTTTTT.

The gene calls are TRBV10-3 and TRBJ2-1; D perhaps matches TRBD1 (6 bases). The CDR3 has 12 residues. The germline V and J ends were trimmed by 7 bases and 7 bases, with 11 bases remaining between them. Germline CDR1 reads ENHRY; CDR2 reads SYGVKD. The CDR3 nucleotides are TGTGCCATCACCTCACAGGGTAATGAGCAGTTCTTC. Its protein is CAITSQGNEQFF.

Points on this clone: This specimen includes other DNA sequences encoding the same CDR3. The chain links TRBV18 to TRBJ2-1; 7 nucleotides align to TRBD2. Losses at the gene ends were 1 base for V and 7 bases for J; bases not matched to a gene: 4. This CDR3 is 14 amino acids long. The germline V gene encodes CDR1 KGHSH and CDR2 LQKENI. This CDR3 reads CASSPRQGGNEQFF. CDR3 nucleotide sequence: TGTGCCAGCTCACCACGTCAGGGAGGGAATGAGCAGTTCTTC.

V is TRBV2 and J is TRBJ2-2; 10 bases are a match to TRBD1. The J segment lost 0 bases and the V segment lost 10 bases, leaving 8 bases of the junction unmatched. Germline values: CDR1 SNHLY, CDR2 FYNNEI. The CDR3 has 16 amino acids. The CDR3 protein is CAIWGQGTTNTGELFF. CDR3 bases: TGTGCCATCTGGGGACAGGGGACTACGAACACCGGGGAGCTGTTTTTT.

The chain recombines TRBV5-1 with TRBJ2-1, with D tentatively TRBD1 (6 bases). V lost 1 base and J lost 5, with 25 bases in between. This CDR3 has 19 amino acids. CDR1 is SGHRS, CDR2 YFSETQ, per germline. The CDR3, as DNA: TGCGCCAGCAGCTTGTTCGGAACCAAACAGGGTGTTTACCACAATGAGCAGTTCTTC. Translating gives CASSLFGTKQGVYHNEQFF.

The chain is built from TRBV6-5 and TRBJ2-1; TRBD2 aligns across 10 bases. There are 15 residues in the CDR3. V shed 5 bases and J 10 bases; nucleotides not matched to a gene: 11. Germline V gene sequence: CDR1 MNHEY, CDR2 SVGAGI. DNA for the CDR3: TGTGCCAGCAGTCCGAGCGGGGGGGCTAACTTAGAGCAGTTCTTC. As protein: CASSPSGGANLEQFF.

The chain joins TRBV6-6 to TRBJ2-1, with a tentative D call TRBD2 (7 bases). The CDR3 spans 17 residues. Between the trimmed V and J ends, which lost 7 bases and 0 bases, there was a span of 19 bases. Per germline, CDR1 MNHNY and CDR2 SVGAGI (reference sequence). The CDR3 DNA reads as TGTGCCAGCAATCGAGAACAGGGCGGGGGCTCCTACAATGAGCAGTTCTTC. Protein product: CASNREQGGGSYNEQFF.

The chain combines TRBV12-3 or TRBV12-4 with TRBJ2-3, with D unresolved. The V and J ends lost 3 bases and 6 bases respectively, with 4 bases between them. The CDR3 consists of 11 residues. The CDR3, as DNA: TGTGCCAGCAGTTTGAGCGATACGCAGTATTTT. Translating gives CASSLSDTQYF.